This TCR beta chain came from a study of regulatory T cells in long-lasting Graves disease. Many counts were recorded for this clonotype. Arm-PCR with iRepertoire HTBI primers amplified the CDR3 regions for these TCR beta libraries. TCRdb re-called the multiplex PCR reads with MiXCR, one entry per CDR3 protein. The sample shows 560,000 or so distinct CDR3 sequences, 15% to 20% of them seen only once. Time point here: newly diagnosed GD, antithyroid drugs for less than 3 months. The TCR library used RNA extracted from PBMCs. V lost 5 bases and J lost 7, with 18 bases in between. The CDR3 covers 14 residues. The V gene's germline CDR1 is SGHTA and CDR2 FQGNSA. A further study also used this sample, focusing on T cells in Graves' hyperthyroidism and ophthalmopathy.

This specimen was peripheral blood mononuclear cells (PBMCs), taken at new diagnosis, from a patient treated with antithyroid drugs. The chain recombines TRBV7-2 with TRBJ2-7; D gene uncertain. This TCR derives from a man younger than 30 with Graves disease. This CDR3 reads CASSPVGSSREQYF. CDR3 nucleotide sequence: TGTGCCAGCAGCCCCGTAGGTTCCTCTCGGGAGCAGTACTTC.